A selection of T cell receptor beta chains follows, all from one sample in a study of cytomegalovirus exposure and HLA in healthy donors. TCRdb's table, derived via immunoSEQ multiplex PCR, lists solely in-frame clones and lacks some. The data contain around 150,000 clones, around 79% of them singletons. The sequenced material came from PBMCs. These receptors all come from a male donor in good health and CMV-seronegative. CDR3s include the opening cysteine and the closing phenylalanine or tryptophan. D genes are given only for firm matches. Clone size, where shown, is once, few, many, or a class for clones that have expanded.

TRBJ1-5,TRBV18,-,-,CASSSEDGGWPQHF,TGTGCCAGCTCATCAGAGGACGGGGGATGGCCCCAGCATTTT
TRBJ2-7,TRBV6-6,-,-,CASSPTSGLDGYERYF,TGTGCCAGCAGTCCCACCTCCGGGTTAGACGGCTACGAGCGGTACTTC
TRBJ2-5,TRBV19,-,-,CASSITAGRETQYF,TGTGCCAGTAGTATCACGGCGGGTCGGGAGACCCAGTACTTC
TRBJ1-1,TRBV6-5,-,TRBD1,CASNTGVGNTEAFF,TGTGCCAGCAATACAGGGGTCGGAAACACTGAAGCTTTCTTT
TRBJ1-2,TRBV6-5,-,TRBD1,CASSYTDRGDGYTF,TGTGCCAGCAGTTACACCGACAGGGGCGATGGCTACACCTTC
TRBJ1-1,TRBV5-1,few,-,CASSLEGGRTEAFF,TGCGCCAGCAGCTTGGAGGGGGGGCGGACTGAAGCTTTCTTT
TRBJ2-7,TRBV18,-,-,CASSSGLSTYEQYF,TGTGCCAGCTCATCGGGACTCTCAACCTACGAGCAGTACTTC
TRBJ2-3,TRBV20-1,once,-,CSVQPGVQYF,TGCAGTGTCCAACCGGGGGTGCAGTATTTT
TRBJ1-2,TRBV7-3,-,-,CASSLGPGGNYGYTF,TGTGCCAGCAGCTTGGGTCCGGGAGGGAACTATGGCTACACCTTC
TRBJ2-7,TRBV5-1,-,-,CASRRLVGSGDEQYF,TGCGCCAGCAGAAGGTTGGTTGGTAGCGGAGACGAGCAGTACTTC
TRBJ1-1,TRBV18,few,-,CASSPLIRNRDTEAFF,TGTGCCAGCTCACCACTAATTCGAAATCGGGACACTGAAGCTTTCTTT
TRBJ1-2,TRBV25-1,-,-,CASSGYGGGYTF,TGTGCCAGCAGCGGTTATGGGGGCGGCTACACCTTC
TRBJ1-2,TRBV5-1,-,-,CASSLDGEYGYTF,TGCGCCAGCAGCTTGGATGGAGAATATGGCTACACCTTC
TRBJ1-1,TRBV9,-,-,CASSVGHLNTEAFF,TGTGCCAGCAGCGTAGGGCACCTGAACACTGAAGCTTTCTTT
TRBJ2-5,TRBV5-1,few,TRBD1,CASSGGTGGYQETQYF,TGCGCCAGCAGCGGGGGGACAGGGGGTTACCAAGAGACCCAGTACTTC
TRBJ1-1,TRBV6-5,-,-,CASRLRSGEAFF,TGTGCCAGCAGGCTCAGATCCGGGGAAGCTTTCTTT
TRBJ2-7,TRBV28,-,TRBD2,CASSMGLAVSYEQYF,TGTGCCAGCAGTATGGGACTAGCGGTCTCCTACGAGCAGTACTTC